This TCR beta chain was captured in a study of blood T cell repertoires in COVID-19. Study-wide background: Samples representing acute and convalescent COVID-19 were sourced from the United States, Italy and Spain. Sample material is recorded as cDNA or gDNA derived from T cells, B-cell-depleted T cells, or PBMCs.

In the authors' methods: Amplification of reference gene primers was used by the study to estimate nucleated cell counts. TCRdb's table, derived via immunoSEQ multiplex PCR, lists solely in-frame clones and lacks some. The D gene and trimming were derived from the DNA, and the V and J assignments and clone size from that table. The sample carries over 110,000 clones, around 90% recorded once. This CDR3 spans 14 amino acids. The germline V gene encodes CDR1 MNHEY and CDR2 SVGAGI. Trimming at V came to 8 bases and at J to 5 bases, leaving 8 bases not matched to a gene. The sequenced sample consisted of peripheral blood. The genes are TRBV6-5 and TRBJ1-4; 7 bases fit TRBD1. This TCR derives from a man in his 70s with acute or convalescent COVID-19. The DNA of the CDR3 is TGTGCCAGCTCTCACGACAGGGCCAATGAAAAACTGTTTTTT. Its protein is CASSHDRANEKLFF.